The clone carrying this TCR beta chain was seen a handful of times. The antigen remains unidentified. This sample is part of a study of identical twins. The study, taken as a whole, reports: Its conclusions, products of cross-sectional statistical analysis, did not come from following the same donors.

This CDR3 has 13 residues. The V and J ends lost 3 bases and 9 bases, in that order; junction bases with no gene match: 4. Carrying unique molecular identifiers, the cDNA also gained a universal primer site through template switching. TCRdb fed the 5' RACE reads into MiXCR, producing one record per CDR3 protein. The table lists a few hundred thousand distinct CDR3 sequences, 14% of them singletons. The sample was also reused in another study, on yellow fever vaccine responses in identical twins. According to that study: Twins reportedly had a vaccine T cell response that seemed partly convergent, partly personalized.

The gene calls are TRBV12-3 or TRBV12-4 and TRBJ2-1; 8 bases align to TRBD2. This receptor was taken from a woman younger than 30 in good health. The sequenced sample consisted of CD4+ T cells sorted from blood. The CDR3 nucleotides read TGTGCCAGCAGTTTCGGGCGGGGGGCTGAGCAGTTCTTC. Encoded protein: CASSFGRGAEQFF.